The clone carrying this T cell receptor (beta chain) was seen at least ten times. The data belong to a study of blood T cell repertoires in COVID-19. The wider study: Sites in the United States, Italy and Spain provided acute and convalescent COVID-19 samples. From T cells, B-cell-depleted T cells, or PBMCs came the material, which was cDNA or gDNA.

V dropped 9 bases and J dropped 7; count of bases not matched to a gene: 14. The CDR3 has 16 amino acids. The V gene's germline CDR1 is LNHDA and CDR2 SQIVND (reference sequence). Methods used by the authors: The assay estimated nucleated cells by amplifying reference gene primers. The data were produced by immunoSEQ multiplex PCR, yet TCRdb's version contains in-frame clones alone and is incomplete. V, J and clone size are those of that table, while D and trimming were read from the DNA. The repertoire holds some 270,000 clones, with roughly 84% as singletons. The J gene is TRBJ2-3, the V gene TRBV19; 12 bases line up with TRBD2. This clonotype originated in a woman between 40 and 55 years old who had recovered from COVID-19. Sequencing input: peripheral blood. In DNA, the CDR3 is TGTGCCAGCACTCCTCGGGCTAGCGGGGGGGCTTATACGCAGTATTTT. This codes for CASTPRASGGAYTQYF.